These 29 T cell receptor beta chains originate from one sample sequenced in a study of identical twins. TCRdb reprocessed the 5' RACE reads with MiXCR, giving one entry per CDR3 protein. The table shows 400,000 to 500,000 distinct CDR3 sequences, with approximately 14% occurring only once. The sample also formed part of further work on yellow fever vaccine responses in identical twins.

The sequencing sample was made of CD4+ T cells sorted from blood. The receptors stem from a woman aged 18-35 years in good health.

This chain uses TRBV12-3 or TRBV12-4 with TRBJ2-7; D not resolved. CDR3 length: 14 residues. The germline V and J ends were trimmed by 5 bases and 5 bases, with 16 bases remaining between them. Here the CDR3 reads CASSILRTTDEQYF. In DNA form, the CDR3 reads TGTGCCAGCAGTATCCTAAGAACGACCGACGAGCAGTACTTC.

V is TRBV7-2 and J is TRBJ1-1; 7 nucleotides agree with TRBD1. CDR3 length equals 13 residues. The V and J ends lost 2 bases and 6 bases, in that order; junction bases with no gene match: 3. Germline V gives CDR1 SGHTA, CDR2 FQGNSA. This CDR3 is CASSLRRGPEAFF. CDR3 nucleotides: TGTGCCAGCAGCTTAAGAAGGGGGCCTGAAGCTTTCTTT.

The rearrangement links TRBV10-1 to TRBJ1-1; 9 bases fit TRBD1. The CDR3 spans 13 residues. Losses at the gene ends were 6 bases for V and 7 bases for J; bases not matched to a gene: 6. Germline V gene sequence: CDR1 WNHNN, CDR2 SYGVQD (reference sequence). CDR3 DNA: TGCGCCAGCAGAGAGACAGGGGGGAATGAAGCTTTCTTT. This encodes CASRETGGNEAFF.

This clonotype has at least ten counts. V usage is TRBV15 and J usage is TRBJ2-1; D is possibly TRBD1 (5 bases). Trimming shortened V by 2 bases and J by 0 bases, and 8 bases separated the two germline ends. Germline CDR1 reads LNHNV; CDR2 reads YYDKDF (reference sequence). There are 15 residues in the CDR3. CDR3 DNA sequence: TGTGCCACCAGCAGACGGACAAACTCCTACAATGAGCAGTTCTTC. Residues: CATSRRTNSYNEQFF.

This clonotype was seen more than once but under ten times. The chain couples TRBV10-2 to TRBJ2-1; the D is unclear. The CDR3 is made up of 15 amino acids. From germline, CDR1 is WSHSY and CDR2 SAAADI. Trimming removed 0 bases at V and 4 bases at J, with 10 bases between. CDR3 amino acids: CASSESATVYNEQFF. CDR3 DNA sequence: TGCGCCAGCAGTGAGTCTGCAACCGTATACAATGAGCAGTTCTTC.

The CDR3 nucleotides are TGTGCCTGGAGGCAGGGAGGGGACACTGAAGCTTTCTTT. This encodes CAWRQGGDTEAFF. V usage is TRBV30 and J usage is TRBJ1-1; possibly TRBD1 for D (5 bases). Trimming shortened V by 3 bases and J by 3 bases, and 11 bases separated the two germline ends. This CDR3 has 13 amino acids. CDR1 GTSNPN and CDR2 SVGIG come from the germline V gene (reference sequence).

This clonotype was seen many times. In nucleotides, the CDR3 is TGTGCCACCAGCAGAGGTGGGCAGGGGGCCGCTTTCTTT. Protein sequence: CATSRGGQGAAFF. The chain joins TRBV15 to TRBJ1-1, with 8 bases identical to TRBD1. The CDR3 contains 13 residues. V trimming: 1 base; J trimming: 11 bases; junction bases outside the gene matches: 6. Germline V gene sequence: CDR1 LNHNV, CDR2 YYDKDF (reference sequence). The entire variable domain, with the rest obtained from reference TRBV15 and TRBJ1-1, is as follows: DAMVIQNPRYQVTQFGKPVTLSCSQTLNHNVMYWYQQKSSQAPKLLFHYYDKDFNNEADTPDNFQSRRPNTSFCFLDIRSPGLGDTAMYLCATSRGGQGAAFFGQGTRLTVV.

The chain employs TRBV25-1 and TRBJ2-5; TRBD1 matches at 8 bases. The junction had 6 bases not matched to a gene; V was cut back by 4 bases and J by 5 bases. The CDR3 spans 14 residues. The germline V gene encodes CDR1 MGHDK and CDR2 SYGVNS. The CDR3 loop reads CASSGDRGKETQYF. CDR3 bases: TGTGCCAGCAGTGGCGACAGGGGAAAGGAGACCCAGTACTTC.

J is TRBJ2-1 and V is TRBV15, with D unresolved. Trimming took 0 bases from V and 8 from J, leaving 8 bases between them. This CDR3 has 13 amino acids. Germline V gene data show CDR1 as LNHNV and CDR2 as YYDKDF (reference sequence). The CDR3 region has the DNA TGTGCCACCAGCAGAGATCCGGGTTATGAGCAGTTCTTC. It translates to CATSRDPGYEQFF.

This clonotype occurred many times. This rearrangement joins TRBV29-1 to TRBJ2-7; weak D call: TRBD2 (6 bases). The CDR3 runs to 13 residues. Trimming shortened V by 6 bases and J by 3 bases, and 15 bases separated the two germline ends. Germline V gene data show CDR1 as SQVTM and CDR2 as ANQGSEA. CDR3 coding DNA: TGCAGCGTGACAAAGCGGGCAGACTACGAGCAGTACTTC. As protein: CSVTKRADYEQYF.

This clonotype was recorded a few times. V is TRBV12-3 or TRBV12-4 and J is TRBJ1-5; TRBD1 is a possible D gene (6 bases). V lost 5 bases to trimming and J lost 6 bases, with 11 bases between them. CDR3 length: 13 amino acids. This chain's CDR3 is CASSRQVGQPQHF. CDR3 DNA sequence: TGTGCCAGCAGTCGACAGGTCGGTCAGCCCCAGCATTTT.

This clonotype was counted only a few times. The J gene is TRBJ1-1, the V gene TRBV6-6; no clear D gene. Trimming removed 4 bases from V and 4 bases from J, with 10 bases in between. Germline V gives CDR1 MNHNY, CDR2 SVGAGI (reference sequence). The length of the CDR3 is 13 residues. The CDR3 here is CASSSTIGTEAFF. CDR3 bases: TGTGCCAGCAGTTCCACTATCGGCACTGAAGCTTTCTTT.

This clonotype was found a few times. This chain connects TRBV7-6 to TRBJ2-3; 10 nucleotides agree with TRBD2. Looked up from germline, CDR1 is SGHVS and CDR2 is FNYEAQ. Trimming cost V 1 base and J 5 bases; bases outside gene matches: 3. The CDR3 extends over 15 amino acids. In DNA form, the CDR3 reads TGTGCCAGCAGCTTAGGGACTAGCGGTTTAGATACGCAGTATTTT. Protein sequence: CASSLGTSGLDTQYF.

This clonotype was counted many times. This chain uses TRBV5-5 with TRBJ1-5; TRBD1 might be the D (6 bases). This CDR3 comprises 16 residues. V was shortened by 4 bases and J by 2 bases, with 16 bases between the two germline ends. Germline V gene data show CDR1 as SGHKS and CDR2 as YYEKEE (reference sequence). CDR3: CASSPNKGGGNQPQHF. Written as DNA, the CDR3 is TGTGCCAGCAGCCCAAACAAGGGGGGAGGCAATCAGCCCCAGCATTTT.

This clonotype appeared once. V usage is TRBV20-1 and J usage is TRBJ2-1, with 11 positions matching TRBD2. This CDR3 comprises 15 residues. CDR1 and CDR2 (germline): DFQATT, SNEGSKA (reference sequence). V dropped 6 bases and J dropped 3; count of bases not matched to a gene: 7. As DNA, the CDR3 is TGCAGTGCACCTAGTAGCGGGGGGGGCTACAATGAGCAGTTCTTC. It encodes CSAPSSGGGYNEQFF.

V gene TRBV11-3 combines with J gene TRBJ2-2, with a possible D match to TRBD1 (6 bases). Trimming pared 5 bases from V and 5 bases from J, leaving 12 bases between. The CDR3 length is 14 residues. CDR1 is SGHNT and CDR2 is YENEEA in the germline V gene. In DNA, the CDR3 is TGTGCCAGCAGCCCCGGGACAACTACCGGGGAGCTGTTTTTT. Its translation: CASSPGTTTGELFF. Full variable domain (rest looked up from reference TRBV11-3 and TRBJ2-2): EAGVVQSPRYKIIEKKQPVAFWCNPISGHNTLYWYLQNLGQGPELLIRYENEEAVDDSQLPKDRFSAERLKGVDSTLKIQPAELGDSAVYLCASSPGTTTGELFFGEGSRLTVL.

This clonotype was counted only a few times. The chain combines TRBV24-1 with TRBJ1-5, with a tentative D call TRBD1 (5 bases). CDR1 is KGHDR and CDR2 is SFDVKD in the germline V gene. Trimming took 3 bases from V and 9 from J, leaving 11 bases between them. The CDR3 covers 13 residues. Here the CDR3 reads CATSDAGLGPQHF. The CDR3 nucleotides are TGTGCCACCAGTGATGCAGGGTTGGGGCCCCAGCATTTT.

This clonotype was seen only a few times. The chain combines TRBV9 with TRBJ2-5; D unresolved. The germline V and J ends were trimmed by 2 bases and 7 bases, with 15 bases remaining between them. The germline V gene has CDR1 SGDLS and CDR2 YYNGEE. The CDR3 covers 14 residues. The CDR3 sequence: CASSVADSLGTQYF. The CDR3 DNA follows: TGTGCCAGCAGCGTCGCCGACTCCCTGGGGACCCAGTACTTC.

The sample holds a few counts of this clonotype. The chain employs TRBV14 and TRBJ1-2; the D is unclear. The V gene's germline CDR1 is SGHDN and CDR2 FVKESK. The V end lost 0 bases, the J end lost 7 bases, and 12 bases lay between the germline ends. The CDR3 sequence is 14 residues long. CDR3 sequence (DNA): TGTGCCAGCAGCCAAGATATAACTGCGCGTGGCTACACCTTC. This translates into CASSQDITARGYTF.

This rearrangement joins TRBV18 to TRBJ1-4; D might be TRBD1 (5 bases). The CDR3 extends over 14 amino acids. The V end lost 8 bases, the J end lost 6 bases, and 16 bases lay between the germline ends. Germline V lookup: CDR1 KGHSH, CDR2 LQKENI. The chain's CDR3 is CASADRDGHEKLFF. CDR3 DNA: TGTGCCAGCGCCGACCGGGACGGACATGAAAAACTGTTTTTT.

This clonotype was recorded many times. This chain joins TRBV28 and TRBJ2-3; 12 bases match TRBD2. The V gene end was trimmed by 6 bases and the J gene end by 7 bases; junction bases not matched to a gene: 17. Germline CDR1 is MDHEN and CDR2 is SYDVKM. The CDR3 is 18 residues long. The CDR3 DNA sequence: TGTGCCAGCAGGCTAGCGGGGGGGATTAGCACGCCCATGAATACGCAGTATTTT. Translated, it gives CASRLAGGISTPMNTQYF.

This sequence joins TRBV11-2 and TRBJ1-1, with D unresolved. The CDR3 extends over 15 amino acids. Trimming shortened V by 1 base and J by 3 bases, and 12 bases separated the two germline ends. Germline loops: CDR1 SGHAT, CDR2 FQNNGV. CDR3: CASSLGGGRHTEAFF. In nucleotides, the CDR3 is TGTGCCAGCAGCTTAGGTGGAGGGCGACACACTGAAGCTTTCTTT.

This clonotype was counted between two and nine times. The V call is TRBV30, the J call TRBJ2-7; D is perhaps TRBD1 (6 bases). The CDR3 length is 13 residues. Germline-derived CDR1 and CDR2 are GTSNPN and SVGIG (reference sequence). The V end lost 3 bases, the J end lost 3 bases, and 12 bases lay between the germline ends. The CDR3 reads CAWRPDRDYEQYF. CDR3 DNA sequence: TGTGCCTGGAGACCGGACAGAGACTACGAGCAGTACTTC.

Many counts were recorded for this clonotype. The chain is built from TRBV5-1 and TRBJ2-1; 13 bases line up with TRBD2. The J segment lost 3 bases and the V segment lost 4 bases, leaving 4 bases of the junction unmatched. Germline lookup yields CDR1 SGHRS and CDR2 YFSETQ. This CDR3 is 16 amino acids long. The CDR3 is CASSTGTSGIYNEQFF. The CDR3 DNA sequence: TGCGCCAGCAGCACCGGGACTAGCGGGATCTACAATGAGCAGTTCTTC.

The V call is TRBV20-1, the J call TRBJ2-5; no clear D. This CDR3 spans 12 amino acids. V was pared by 6 bases and J by 2 bases, with 10 bases between. CDR1 and CDR2 from the germline V gene are DFQATT and SNEGSKA (reference sequence). CDR3 nucleotide sequence: TGCAGTGCATCGACTGCACAAGAGACCCAGTACTTC. It translates to CSASTAQETQYF.

This clonotype showed up just a few times. The chain couples TRBV7-2 to TRBJ2-3, with D possibly matching TRBD1 (6 bases). The germline V and J ends were trimmed by 2 bases and 4 bases, with 13 bases remaining between them. Germline-derived CDR1 and CDR2 are SGHTA and FQGNSA. This CDR3 is built from 15 residues. CDR3 DNA sequence: TGTGCCAGCAGCTTAAACGGACAGATCTCAGATACGCAGTATTTT. Its protein product is CASSLNGQISDTQYF.

In its sample, this clonotype was seen many times. The rearrangement uses TRBV5-1 and TRBJ2-5; D is unresolved. V lost 0 bases and J lost 1, with 10 bases in between. The CDR3 totals 15 residues. Germline CDR1 reads SGHRS; CDR2 reads YFSETQ. The CDR3 is CASSLASNSQETQYF. For the CDR3, the DNA is TGCGCCAGCAGCTTGGCCAGTAACAGCCAAGAGACCCAGTACTTC.

This clonotype was counted between two and nine times. The chain links TRBV12-3 or TRBV12-4 to TRBJ1-2; TRBD1 matches 7 bases. With V trimmed by 4 bases and J by 4 bases, 0 bases remained unmatched. The CDR3 contains 12 residues. DNA for the CDR3: TGTGCCAGCAGTTGGGACAGCTATGGCTACACCTTC. Protein product: CASSWDSYGYTF.

V and J are TRBV20-1 and TRBJ2-7, with 11 positions matching TRBD2. With 1 base clipped from V and 4 bases from J, the junction kept 6 bases outside the gene matches. CDR3 length equals 15 residues. Germline V lookup: CDR1 DFQATT, CDR2 SNEGSKA (reference sequence). The CDR3 here is CSARGGSGGAYEQYF. CDR3 bases: TGCAGTGCTAGAGGTGGTAGCGGGGGGGCGTACGAGCAGTACTTC.